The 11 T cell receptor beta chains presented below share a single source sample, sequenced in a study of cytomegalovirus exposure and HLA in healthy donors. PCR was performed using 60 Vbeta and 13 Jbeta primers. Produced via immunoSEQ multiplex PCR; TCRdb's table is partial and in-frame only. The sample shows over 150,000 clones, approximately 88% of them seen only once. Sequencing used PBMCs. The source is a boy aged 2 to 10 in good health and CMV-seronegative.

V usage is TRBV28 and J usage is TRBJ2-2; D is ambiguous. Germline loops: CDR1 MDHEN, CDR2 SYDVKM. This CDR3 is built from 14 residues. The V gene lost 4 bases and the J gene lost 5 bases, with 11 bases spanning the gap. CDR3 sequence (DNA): TGTGCCAGCAGTTCCGTGGGCTGGACCGGGGAGCTGTTTTTT. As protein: CASSSVGWTGELFF. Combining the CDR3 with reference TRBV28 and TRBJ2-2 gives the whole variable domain DVKVTQSSRYLVKRTGEKVFLECVQDMDHENMFWYRQDPGLGLRLIYFSYDVKMKEKGDIPEGYSVSREKKERFSLILESASTNQTSMYLCASSSVGWTGELFFGEGSRLTVL.

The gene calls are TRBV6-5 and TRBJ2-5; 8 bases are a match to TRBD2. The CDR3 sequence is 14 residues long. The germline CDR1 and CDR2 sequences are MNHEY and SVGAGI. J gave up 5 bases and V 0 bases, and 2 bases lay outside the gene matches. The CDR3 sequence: CASSYSGTRETQYF. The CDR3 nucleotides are TGTGCCAGCAGTTACTCCGGGACTAGGGAGACCCAGTACTTC.

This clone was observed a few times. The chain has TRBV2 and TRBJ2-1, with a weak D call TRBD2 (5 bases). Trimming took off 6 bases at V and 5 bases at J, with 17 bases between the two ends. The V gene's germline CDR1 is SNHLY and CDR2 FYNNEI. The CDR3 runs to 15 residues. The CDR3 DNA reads TGTGCCAGCAGACCCCGGGCATTCGGGAACAATGAGCAGTTCTTC. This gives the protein CASRPRAFGNNEQFF.

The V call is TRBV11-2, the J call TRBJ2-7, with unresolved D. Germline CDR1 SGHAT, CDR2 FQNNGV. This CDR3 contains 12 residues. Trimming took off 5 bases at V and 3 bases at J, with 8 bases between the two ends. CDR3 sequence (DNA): TGTGCCAGCAGCCCCCCCGGCTACGAGCAGTACTTC. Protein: CASSPPGYEQYF.

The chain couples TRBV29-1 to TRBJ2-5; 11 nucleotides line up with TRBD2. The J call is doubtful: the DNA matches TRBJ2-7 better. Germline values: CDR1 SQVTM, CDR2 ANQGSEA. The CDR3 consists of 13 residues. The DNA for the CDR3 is TGCAGCGTCACGGGACTAGCGGCCTACGAGCAGTACTTC. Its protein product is CSVTGLAAYEQYF.

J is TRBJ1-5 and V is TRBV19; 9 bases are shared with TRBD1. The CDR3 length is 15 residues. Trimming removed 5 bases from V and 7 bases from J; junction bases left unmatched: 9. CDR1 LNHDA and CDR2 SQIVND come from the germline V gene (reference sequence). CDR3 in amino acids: CASSPTGTGSQPQHF. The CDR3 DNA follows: TGTGCCAGTAGTCCTACCGGGACAGGGAGCCAGCCCCAGCATTTT.

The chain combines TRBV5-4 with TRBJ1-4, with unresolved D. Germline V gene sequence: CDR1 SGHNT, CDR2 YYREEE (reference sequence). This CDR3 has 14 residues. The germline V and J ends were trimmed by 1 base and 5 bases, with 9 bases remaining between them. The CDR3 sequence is CASSLTGSNEKLFF. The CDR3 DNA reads TGTGCCAGCAGCTTGACTGGTAGCAATGAAAAACTGTTTTTT.

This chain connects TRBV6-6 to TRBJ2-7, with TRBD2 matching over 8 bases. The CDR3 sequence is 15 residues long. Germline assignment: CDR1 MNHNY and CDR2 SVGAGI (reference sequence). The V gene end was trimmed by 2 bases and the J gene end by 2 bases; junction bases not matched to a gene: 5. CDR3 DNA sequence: TGTGCCAGCAGTTACCCGGGAGGGGGGCCCTACGAGCAGTACTTC. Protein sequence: CASSYPGGGPYEQYF.

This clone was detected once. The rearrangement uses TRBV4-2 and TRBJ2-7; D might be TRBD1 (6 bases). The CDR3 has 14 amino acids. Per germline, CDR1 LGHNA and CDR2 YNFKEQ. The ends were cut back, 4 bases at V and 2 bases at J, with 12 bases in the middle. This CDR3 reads CASSPSQGPYEQYF. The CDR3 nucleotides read TGTGCCAGCAGCCCCTCACAGGGCCCCTACGAGCAGTACTTC.

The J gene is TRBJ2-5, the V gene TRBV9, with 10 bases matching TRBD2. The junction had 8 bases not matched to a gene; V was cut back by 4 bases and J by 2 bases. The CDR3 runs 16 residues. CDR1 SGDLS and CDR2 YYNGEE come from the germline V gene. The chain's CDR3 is CASSPLAGVGQETQYF. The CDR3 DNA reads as TGTGCCAGCAGCCCCCTAGCGGGAGTTGGACAAGAGACCCAGTACTTC.

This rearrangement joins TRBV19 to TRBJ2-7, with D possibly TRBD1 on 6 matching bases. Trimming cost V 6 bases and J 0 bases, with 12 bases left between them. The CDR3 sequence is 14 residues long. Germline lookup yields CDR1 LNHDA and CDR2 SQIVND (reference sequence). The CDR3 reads CASSLDRSSYEQYF. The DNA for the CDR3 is TGTGCCAGTAGCCTAGACAGGAGCTCCTACGAGCAGTACTTC.